The rows below give T cell receptor beta chains drawn from one sample of a study of T cells in localized non-small cell lung cancer. TCRdb's table, derived via immunoSEQ multiplex PCR, lists solely in-frame clones and lacks some. The table records tens of thousands of clones, roughly nine tenths of them present only once. The sample here was peripheral blood, taken before any cancer treatment. The receptors originated from a man aged 35-69 years with stage I lung adenocarcinoma. Both conserved end residues are part of each CDR3. D genes are given only for firm matches. Size values are once, few and many counts, or a class for expanded clones, and some rows have none.

size | D | J | V | CDR3 | DNA
- | TRBD2 | TRBJ2-2 | TRBV11-3 | CASSWTSGYRGELFF | TGTGCCAGCAGTTGGACTAGCGGGTACAGGGGGGAGCTGTTTTTT
- | TRBD1 | TRBJ2-2 | TRBV9 | CASSGRDRANTGELFF | TGTGCCAGCAGCGGTAGGGACAGGGCAAACACCGGGGAGCTGTTTTTT
- | TRBD1 | TRBJ1-5 | TRBV15 | CATTYRGRNQPQHF | TGTGCCACCACCTACAGGGGACGAAATCAGCCCCAGCATTTT
- | - | TRBJ1-2 | TRBV5-1 | CASSLGYGGYGYTF | TGCGCCAGCAGCTTGGGGTACGGGGGGTATGGCTACACCTTC
once | - | TRBJ2-2 | TRBV5-1 | CASSLSGLRNTGELFF | TGCGCCAGCTCTCTGTCGGGGCTTAGAAACACCGGGGAGCTGTTTTTT
- | TRBD1 | TRBJ1-1 | TRBV28 | CASTMTGDETEAFF | TGTGCCAGCACCATGACAGGGGATGAGACTGAAGCTTTCTTT
- | - | TRBJ2-3 | TRBV2 | CASTLGVADTQYF | TGTGCCAGCACATTAGGGGTCGCAGATACGCAGTATTTT
- | - | TRBJ2-1 | TRBV11-2 | CASSLGAGLARVEQFF | TGTGCCAGCAGCTTAGGGGCGGGGTTAGCTCGGGTTGAGCAGTTCTTC
- | - | TRBJ1-5 | TRBV4-3 | CASSQDLGGNQPQHF | TGCGCCAGCAGCCAAGATCTGGGGGGGAATCAGCCCCAGCATTTT
- | TRBD2 | TRBJ2-1 | TRBV27 | CASTLLAGGYNEQFF | TGTGCCAGCACCTTACTAGCGGGCGGATACAATGAGCAGTTCTTC
once | - | TRBJ2-5 | TRBV27 | CASGKTEETQYF | TGTGCCAGCGGAAAAACCGAAGAGACCCAGTACTTC
- | TRBD2 | TRBJ2-5 | TRBV11-2 | CASSFGTSEGQYF | TGTGCCAGCAGCTTTGGGACTAGCGAGGGCCAGTACTTC
- | - | TRBJ2-3 | TRBV10-3 | CATRAAGASTDTQYF | TGTGCCACCCGGGCAGCGGGCGCTAGCACAGATACGCAGTATTTT
- | - | TRBJ2-5 | TRBV7-6 | CASSSPSTRDGWNQYF | TGTGCCAGCAGCTCCCCCTCGACGCGGGACGGGTGGAACCAGTACTTC
once | - | TRBJ2-7 | TRBV7-2 | CASSLELGGSYEQYF | TGTGCCAGCAGCTTAGAGTTAGGCGGCTCCTACGAGCAGTACTTC
- | - | TRBJ2-1 | TRBV11-2 | CASSLGRQTTEQFF | TGTGCCAGCAGCTTGGGGCGGCAGACTACTGAGCAGTTCTTC
- | - | TRBJ2-3 | TRBV5-1 | CASSLRTFVVLQPDTQYF | TGCGCCAGCAGCCTCCGGACCTTTGTTGTTTTACAACCAGATACGCAGTATTTT
- | - | TRBJ1-1 | TRBV15 | CATSRDWGNTEAFF | TGTGCCACCAGCAGAGATTGGGGGAACACTGAAGCTTTCTTT
once | - | TRBJ1-5 | TRBV6-1 | CAVSRVIDQPQHF | TGTGCCGTCTCCAGGGTAATAGATCAGCCCCAGCATTTT
- | TRBD2 | TRBJ2-2 | TRBV4-1 | CASSKLAGVTGELFF | TGCGCCAGCAGTAAACTAGCGGGAGTCACCGGGGAGCTGTTTTTT
- | - | TRBJ2-2 | TRBV19 | CASSTFGTLNTGELFF | TGTGCCAGTAGTACATTCGGGACACTGAACACCGGGGAGCTGTTTTTT
- | TRBD2 | TRBJ2-1 | TRBV11-2 | CASSFGTSKYNEQFF | TGTGCCAGCAGTTTCGGGACTAGTAAATACAATGAGCAGTTCTTC
few | - | TRBJ2-4 | TRBV6-5 | CASSYHPGTSKNIQYF | TGTGCCAGCAGTTACCACCCCGGGACCTCCAAAAACATTCAGTACTTC
- | - | TRBJ1-1 | TRBV19 | CASSVFGEAFF | TGTGCCAGTAGCGTCTTTGGTGAAGCTTTCTTT
- | - | TRBJ2-3 | TRBV6-6 | CASSYLLGTDTQYF | TGTGCCAGCAGTTACCTACTCGGCACAGATACGCAGTATTTT
- | TRBD1 | TRBJ2-5 | TRBV14 | CASSPTTGGWRETQYF | TGTGCCAGCAGCCCAACAACAGGGGGCTGGCGAGAGACCCAGTACTTC
once | - | TRBJ2-1 | TRBV11-2 | CASSFQGGLNNEQFF | TGTGCCAGCAGCTTTCAAGGAGGGTTAAACAATGAGCAGTTCTTC
- | TRBD2 | TRBJ2-7 | TRBV18 | CASSPESGLAGGSYEQYF | TGTGCCAGCTCACCCGAATCTGGACTAGCGGGAGGCTCCTACGAGCAGTACTTC
- | TRBD1 | TRBJ1-5 | TRBV19 | CASMGTGPQPQHF | TGTGCCAGTATGGGGACAGGACCACAGCCCCAGCATTTT
- | - | TRBJ2-1 | TRBV6-5 | CASSYLDGGQFF | TGTGCCAGCAGTTACCTCGACGGAGGGCAGTTCTTC
- | - | TRBJ2-1 | TRBV25-1 | CASSESGGSDSYNEQFF | TGTGCCAGCAGTGAATCAGGTGGAAGTGACTCCTACAATGAGCAGTTCTTC
- | - | TRBJ1-2 | TRBV11-3 | CASSLVTGPANYGYTF | TGTGCCAGCAGCTTGGTCACAGGGCCTGCTAACTATGGCTACACCTTC
- | - | TRBJ2-3 | TRBV4-1 | CASSQEIWWSTDTQYF | TGCGCCAGCAGCCAAGAAATCTGGTGGAGCACAGATACGCAGTATTTT
- | - | TRBJ2-1 | TRBV9 | CASSPDSASYNEQFF | TGTGCCAGCAGCCCCGACTCGGCCTCCTACAATGAGCAGTTCTTC
- | - | TRBJ1-1 | TRBV6-6 | CATARTASGAFF | TGTGCCACCGCGAGGACGGCATCGGGCGCTTTCTTT
- | - | TRBJ1-5 | TRBV27 | CASSPSRPNLMGQPQHF | TGTGCCAGCAGTCCCTCACGACCCAATTTAATGGGTCAGCCCCAGCATTTT
- | - | TRBJ2-2 | TRBV19 | CASSMMEGSGELFF | TGTGCCAGTAGTATGATGGAGGGATCCGGGGAGCTGTTTTTT
- | - | TRBJ2-7 | TRBV28 | CASRDSDFYEQYF | TGTGCCAGCAGAGACAGTGATTTCTACGAGCAGTACTTC
- | TRBD2 | TRBJ2-3 | TRBV2 | CASSTVAGGPSDTQYF | TGTGCCAGCAGTACAGTAGCGGGAGGGCCGTCGGATACGCAGTATTTT
- | - | TRBJ1-2 | TRBV27 | CASSSLGTRYGYTF | TGTGCCAGCAGTTCCCTAGGGACTCGCTATGGCTACACCTTC